This entry lists 10 T cell receptor beta chains sequenced from one sample in a study of cytomegalovirus exposure and HLA in healthy donors. PCR amplification relied on 60 Vbeta primers (plus 13 Jbeta primers). Data came from immunoSEQ multiplex PCR; TCRdb stores just in-frame clones and leaves some out. This table has around 170,000 clones, around 85% appearing once. Sequencing was performed on PBMCs. The receptor source for this set is a man aged 45-65 years in good health and CMV-seropositive.

The chain uses TRBV19 and TRBJ2-1; no clear D gene. The V end lost 3 bases, the J end lost 0 bases, and 6 bases lay between the germline ends. The V gene's germline CDR1 is LNHDA and CDR2 SQIVND (reference sequence). The CDR3 totals 14 residues. The CDR3 sequence: CASSISSSYNEQFF. The CDR3 coding sequence is TGTGCCAGTAGTATTTCCAGCTCCTACAATGAGCAGTTCTTC. The whole variable domain, remainder taken from reference TRBV19 and TRBJ2-1, is DGGITQSPKYLFRKEGQNVTLSCEQNLNHDAMYWYRQDPGQGLRLIYYSQIVNDFQKGDIAEGYSVSREKKESFPLTVTSAQKNPTAFYLCASSISSSYNEQFFGPGTRLTVL.

The J gene is TRBJ2-7, the V gene TRBV6-5, with TRBD1 matching 8 bases. CDR1 MNHEY and CDR2 SVGAGI come from the germline V gene. V lost 4 bases and J lost 6; bases outside the gene matches: 8. The CDR3 is made up of 14 amino acids. CDR3 bases: TGTGCCAGCAGTTCTCCGGACAGGGTCGGCGAGCAGTACTTC. Encoded protein: CASSSPDRVGEQYF.

Concerning this clone itself: Other DNA sequences in the sample encode the same CDR3. The CDR3 bases are TGTGCCAGCAGTTACTCAGGGGGAACTGAAGCTTTCTTT. Amino acid sequence: CASSYSGGTEAFF. This rearrangement joins TRBV6-5 to TRBJ1-1, with TRBD1 as a possible D gene (6 bases). V was trimmed by 0 bases and J by 5 bases, leaving 7 bases between them. CDR3 size: 13 residues. CDR1 is MNHEY, CDR2 SVGAGI, per germline.

The chain links TRBV9 to TRBJ1-1; TRBD1 aligns across 8 bases. The CDR3 is 15 residues long. The ends lost 6 bases at V and 1 base at J; junction bases unmatched: 8. CDR1 and CDR2 from the germline V gene are SGDLS and YYNGEE. In nucleotides, the CDR3 is TGTGCCAGCAACCCGTGGGGACAGGAGAACACTGAAGCTTTCTTT. This sequence encodes CASNPWGQENTEAFF.

This chain connects TRBV5-5 to TRBJ2-7; 10 nucleotides agree with TRBD1. The CDR3 consists of 13 residues. Germline-derived CDR1 and CDR2 are SGHKS and YYEKEE (reference sequence). Unmatched junction bases numbered 3, after V lost 4 bases and J lost 5 bases. The CDR3 region is CASSLGQGDEQYF. CDR3 DNA: TGTGCCAGCAGCCTAGGACAGGGGGACGAGCAGTACTTC.

The genes are TRBV6-6 and TRBJ1-4; D call uncertain. Looked up from germline, CDR1 is MNHNY and CDR2 is SVGAGI (reference sequence). V dropped 1 base and J dropped 0 bases, with 9 bases sitting between them. There are 16 residues in the CDR3. The CDR3 DNA is TGTGCCAGCAGTTACTTCCCCGGTGCAACTAATGAAAAACTGTTTTTT. Translation gives CASSYFPGATNEKLFF.

The J gene is TRBJ1-1, the V gene TRBV5-4; 9 bases are a match to TRBD1. The CDR3 loop spans 15 amino acids. CDR1 and CDR2 (germline): SGHNT, YYREEE (reference sequence). With 4 bases clipped from V and 4 bases from J, the junction kept 8 bases outside the gene matches. CDR3 in amino acids: CASSPPGQGFTEAFF. CDR3 coding DNA: TGTGCCAGCAGCCCCCCGGGACAGGGTTTCACTGAAGCTTTCTTT. Filled out from reference TRBV5-4 and TRBJ1-1, the complete variable domain reads ETGVTQSPTHLIKTRGQQVTLRCSSQSGHNTVSWYQQALGQGPQFIFQYYREEENGRGNFPPRFSGLQFPNYSSELNVNALELDDSALYLCASSPPGQGFTEAFFGQGTRLTVV.

CDR3 bases: TGTGCCAGCCCTGACAAGGAGGGGAATCAGCCCCAGCATTTT. It is translated as CASPDKEGNQPQHF. The chain recombines TRBV6-1 with TRBJ1-5, with D maybe TRBD1 (5 bases). CDR3 size: 14 residues. Trimming pared 8 bases from V and 4 bases from J, leaving 15 bases between. The germline V gene encodes CDR1 MNHNS and CDR2 SASEGT.

This sequence joins TRBV20-1 and TRBJ1-2; D gene uncertain. The CDR3 runs to 9 residues. Germline loops: CDR1 DFQATT, CDR2 SNEGSKA (reference sequence). The ends were cut back, 7 bases at V and 4 bases at J, with 4 bases in the middle. The CDR3 DNA is TGCAGTGTCCTCTATGGCTACACCTTC. This sequence encodes CSVLYGYTF.

The chain links TRBV27 to TRBJ2-1, with D tentatively TRBD2 (7 bases). CDR1 is MNHEY and CDR2 is SMNVEV in the germline V gene (reference sequence). The ends were cut back, 5 bases at V and 4 bases at J, with 12 bases in the middle. The CDR3 runs to 14 residues. This CDR3 reads CASSLAGAYNEQFF. The CDR3 DNA reads as TGTGCCAGCAGTCTCGCGGGGGCATACAATGAGCAGTTCTTC.